Sequencing of this T cell receptor (beta chain) was carried out in a study of identical twins. In germline, CDR1 is MNHNS, CDR2 SASEGT. The CDR3 is 16 residues long. V was shortened by 2 bases and J by 0 bases, with 12 bases between the two germline ends. Whole-study findings and limits: Cord blood's abundant beta clonotypes had fewer insertions, unlike memory repertoires. For monozygotic twins, models underestimated out-of-frame TCR alpha sharing. Beta out-of-frame sequences displayed a weaker excess of sharing between twins.

cDNA molecules carried unique molecular identifiers, and template switching added a universal primer site. TCRdb re-analysed the 5' RACE reads in MiXCR, keeping a single row per CDR3 protein. The sample holds 1.5 million to 2 million distinct CDR3 sequences, about 32% seen once. The table lists this clonotype with a few counts. The antigen is not known. The receptor comes from a newborn girl in good health. Sequenced material: cord blood. The chain carries TRBV6-1 and TRBJ2-3; D might be TRBD1 (5 bases). The CDR3 bases are TGTGCCAGCAGTGAATTGCACAGGTCTAGCACAGATACGCAGTATTTT. It translates to CASSELHRSSTDTQYF.